The 3 T cell receptor beta chains listed next were all sequenced from one sample in a study of CD8 T cells in Susac syndrome (dated by TCRdb to about 2019). The library relied on the immunoSEQ multiplex PCR assay. RNA was extracted using the RNeasy kit, and roughly 0.5 to 1 microgram was reverse transcribed with random hexamers. Through fastp at Q25 and MiXCR, TCRdb rebuilt clones from the public reads, retaining in-frame beta chains. All rows with the same CDR3 protein become a single entry with the most common DNA and genes. A total of approximately 260,000 distinct CDR3 sequences appear in this sample, 90% to 96% of them only once. 0.095% to 0.12% of the sample goes to the ten largest clones. The sample comprised CD4+ T cells from PBMCs. These receptors were taken from a human donor with Susac syndrome.

The J gene is TRBJ2-1, the V gene TRBV29-1; 15 positions agree with TRBD2. V lost 5 bases, J lost 6 bases, and 5 bases stayed unmatched. The CDR3 loop spans 15 amino acids. CDR1 is SQVTM and CDR2 is ANQGSEA in the germline V gene. The CDR3 sequence is CSVSRTSGRGNEQFF. Here the CDR3 DNA reads TGCAGCGTTTCGAGGACTAGCGGGAGGGGCAATGAGCAGTTCTTC.

This chain uses TRBV27 with TRBJ2-7, with 9 nucleotides matching TRBD1. The V and J ends lost 9 bases and 0 bases, in that order; junction bases with no gene match: 3. The CDR3 loop spans 13 amino acids. Germline assignment: CDR1 MNHEY and CDR2 SMNVEV (reference sequence). The CDR3: CASWTGASYEQYF. Written as DNA, the CDR3 is TGTGCCAGTTGGACAGGGGCCTCCTACGAGCAGTACTTC.

The chain uses TRBV19 and TRBJ2-3, with D maybe TRBD2 (7 bases). V dropped 5 bases and J dropped 4 bases, with 16 bases sitting between them. Looked up from germline, CDR1 is LNHDA and CDR2 is SQIVND (reference sequence). This CDR3 has 15 residues. CDR3: CASSPGGGGSDTQYF. The DNA for the CDR3 is TGTGCCAGTAGTCCCGGGGGAGGGGGGTCAGATACGCAGTATTTT. Filled out from reference TRBV19 and TRBJ2-3, the complete variable domain reads DGGITQSPKYLFRKEGQNVTLSCEQNLNHDAMYWYRQDPGQGLRLIYYSQIVNDFQKGDIAEGYSVSREKKESFPLTVTSAQKNPTAFYLCASSPGGGGSDTQYFGPGTRLTVL.